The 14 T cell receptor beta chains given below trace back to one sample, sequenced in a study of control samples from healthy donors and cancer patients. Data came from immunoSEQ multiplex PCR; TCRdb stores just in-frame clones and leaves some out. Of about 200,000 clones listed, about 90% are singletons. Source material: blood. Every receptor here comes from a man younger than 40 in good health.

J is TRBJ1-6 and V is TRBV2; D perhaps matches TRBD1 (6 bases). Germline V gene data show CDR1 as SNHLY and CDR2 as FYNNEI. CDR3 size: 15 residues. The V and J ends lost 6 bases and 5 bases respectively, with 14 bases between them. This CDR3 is CASSLRGRDNSPLHF. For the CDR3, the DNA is TGTGCCAGCAGCCTAAGGGGGAGGGATAATTCACCCCTCCACTTT.

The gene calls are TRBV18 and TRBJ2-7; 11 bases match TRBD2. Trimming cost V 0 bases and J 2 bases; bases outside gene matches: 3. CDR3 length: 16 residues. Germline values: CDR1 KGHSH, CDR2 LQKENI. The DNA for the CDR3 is TGTGCCAGCTCACCACCGGGTAGCGGGGGGGCCTACGAGCAGTACTTC. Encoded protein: CASSPPGSGGAYEQYF.

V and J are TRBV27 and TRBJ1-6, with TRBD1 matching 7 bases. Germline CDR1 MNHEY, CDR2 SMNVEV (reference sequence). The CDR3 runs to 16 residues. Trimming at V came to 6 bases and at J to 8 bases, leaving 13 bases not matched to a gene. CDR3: CASSRQAGTAYSPLHF. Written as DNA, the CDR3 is TGTGCCAGCAGCAGGCAAGCCGGGACAGCATATTCACCCCTCCACTTT.

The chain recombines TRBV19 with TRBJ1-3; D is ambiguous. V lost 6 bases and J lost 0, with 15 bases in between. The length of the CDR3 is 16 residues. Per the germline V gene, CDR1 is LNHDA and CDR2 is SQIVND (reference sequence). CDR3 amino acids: CASSTIPSSSGNTIYF. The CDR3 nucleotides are TGTGCCAGTAGCACCATACCCTCGAGCTCTGGAAACACCATATATTTT.

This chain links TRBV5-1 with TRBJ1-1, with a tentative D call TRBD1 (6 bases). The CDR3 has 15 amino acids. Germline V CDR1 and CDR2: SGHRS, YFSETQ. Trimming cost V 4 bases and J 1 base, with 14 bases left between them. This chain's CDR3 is CASSLSGQPNTEAFF. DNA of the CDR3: TGCGCCAGCAGCCTATCCGGACAGCCGAACACTGAAGCTTTCTTT. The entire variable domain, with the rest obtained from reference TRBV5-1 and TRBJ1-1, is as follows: KAGVTQTPRYLIKTRGQQVTLSCSPISGHRSVSWYQQTPGQGLQFLFEYFSETQRNKGNFPGRFSGRQFSNSRSEMNVSTLELGDSALYLCASSLSGQPNTEAFFGQGTRLTVV.

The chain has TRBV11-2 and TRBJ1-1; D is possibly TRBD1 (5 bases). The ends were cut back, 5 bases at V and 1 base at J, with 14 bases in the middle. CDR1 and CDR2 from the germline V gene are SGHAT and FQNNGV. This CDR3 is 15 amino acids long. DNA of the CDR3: TGTGCCAGCAGCCCATACAGACAGAAGAACACTGAAGCTTTCTTT. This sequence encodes CASSPYRQKNTEAFF.

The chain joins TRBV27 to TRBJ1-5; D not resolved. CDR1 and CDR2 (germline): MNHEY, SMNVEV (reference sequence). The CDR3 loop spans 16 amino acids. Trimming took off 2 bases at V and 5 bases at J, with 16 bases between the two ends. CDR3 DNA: TGTGCCAGCAGTTTAACTGCCGCGTCAAGCCATCAGCCCCAGCATTTT. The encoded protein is CASSLTAASSHQPQHF.

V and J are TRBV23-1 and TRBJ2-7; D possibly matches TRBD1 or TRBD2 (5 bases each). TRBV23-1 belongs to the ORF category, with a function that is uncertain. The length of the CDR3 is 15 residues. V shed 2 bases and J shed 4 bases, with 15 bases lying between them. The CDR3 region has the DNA TGCGCCAGCAGTCAAAAAGGGACCCGCGGGTACGAGCAGTACTTC. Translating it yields CASSQKGTRGYEQYF.

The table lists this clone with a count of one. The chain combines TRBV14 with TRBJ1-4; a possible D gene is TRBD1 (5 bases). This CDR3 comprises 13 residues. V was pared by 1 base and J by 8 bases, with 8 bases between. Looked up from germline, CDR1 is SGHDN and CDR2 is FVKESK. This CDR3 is CASSQVGGEKLFF. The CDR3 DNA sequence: TGTGCCAGCAGCCAAGTGGGGGGGGAAAAACTGTTTTTT.

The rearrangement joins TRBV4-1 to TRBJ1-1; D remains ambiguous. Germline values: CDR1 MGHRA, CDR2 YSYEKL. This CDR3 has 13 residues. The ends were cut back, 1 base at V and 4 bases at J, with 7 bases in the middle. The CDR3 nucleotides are TGCGCCAGCAGCCAAGGCTCAGGCACTGAAGCTTTCTTT. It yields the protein CASSQGSGTEAFF.

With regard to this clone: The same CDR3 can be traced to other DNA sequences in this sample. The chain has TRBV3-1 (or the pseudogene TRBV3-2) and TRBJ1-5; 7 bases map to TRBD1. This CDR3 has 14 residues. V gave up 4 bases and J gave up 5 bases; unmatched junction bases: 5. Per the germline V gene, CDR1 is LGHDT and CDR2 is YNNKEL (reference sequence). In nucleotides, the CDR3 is TGTGCCAGCAGCCTACGACAGGGCCATCAGCCCCAGCATTTT. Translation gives CASSLRQGHQPQHF.

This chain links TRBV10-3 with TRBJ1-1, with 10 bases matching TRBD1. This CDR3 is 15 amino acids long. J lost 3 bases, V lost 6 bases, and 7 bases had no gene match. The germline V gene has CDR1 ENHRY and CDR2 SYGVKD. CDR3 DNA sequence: TGTGCCATCAGGTCCGGGACAGGGGCGTACACTGAAGCTTTCTTT. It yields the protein CAIRSGTGAYTEAFF.

The chain's CDR3 is CASSQGRETPLHF. The CDR3 DNA sequence: TGTGCCAGCAGCCAAGGCAGGGAGACTCCCCTCCACTTT. The chain combines TRBV3-1 (or the pseudogene TRBV3-2) with TRBJ1-6, with D perhaps matching TRBD1 (5 bases). Germline V gene sequence: CDR1 LGHDT, CDR2 YNNKEL (reference sequence). V was pared by 1 base and J by 13 bases, with 11 bases between. The length of the CDR3 is 13 residues.

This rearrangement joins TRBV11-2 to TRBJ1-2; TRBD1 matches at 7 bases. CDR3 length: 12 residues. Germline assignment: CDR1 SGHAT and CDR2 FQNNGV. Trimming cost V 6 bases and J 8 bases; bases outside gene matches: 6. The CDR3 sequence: CASSSQGDGYTF. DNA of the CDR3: TGTGCCAGCAGTTCCCAGGGGGACGGCTACACCTTC. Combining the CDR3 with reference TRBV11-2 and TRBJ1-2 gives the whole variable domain EAGVAQSPRYKIIEKRQSVAFWCNPISGHATLYWYQQILGQGPKLLIQFQNNGVVDDSQLPKDRFSAERLKGVDSTLKIQPAKLEDSAVYLCASSSQGDGYTFGSGTRLTVV.